This T cell receptor (beta chain) was profiled in a study of cytomegalovirus exposure and HLA in healthy donors. Study information: T cells numbering about 179 million yielded more than 95 million unique TCR beta sequences in an earlier analysis.

J gave up 4 bases and V 3 bases, and 12 bases lay outside the gene matches. The germline V gene encodes CDR1 KGHSH and CDR2 LQKENI. The CDR3 loop spans 17 amino acids. Points from the study as a whole: The presence/absence work took it that sequencing depth was about the same across donors.

In the PCR, 60 Vbeta and 13 Jbeta primers were used. Sequenced by immunoSEQ multiplex PCR; TCRdb stores in-frame clones only, minus some. In the table there are fewer than 150,000 clones, just over 15% of which are singletons. As concerns this clone: The antigen remains undetermined.

The sample was PBMCs. V is TRBV18 and J is TRBJ1-1; 9 bases match TRBD1. This receptor was obtained from a woman aged 18-30 years in good health and CMV-seronegative. CDR3 in DNA: TGTGCCAGCTCACCTAAGGGACAGGGAGGAGGTAGCACTGAAGCTTTCTTT. It translates to CASSPKGQGGGSTEAFF.